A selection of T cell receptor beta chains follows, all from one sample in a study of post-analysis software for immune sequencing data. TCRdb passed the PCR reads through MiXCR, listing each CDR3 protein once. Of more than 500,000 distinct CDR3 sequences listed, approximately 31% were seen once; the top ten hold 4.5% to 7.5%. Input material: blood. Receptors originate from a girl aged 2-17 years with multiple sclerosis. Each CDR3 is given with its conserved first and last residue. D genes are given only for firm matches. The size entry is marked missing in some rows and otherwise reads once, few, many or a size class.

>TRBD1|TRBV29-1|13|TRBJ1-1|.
TGCAGCGTTTCACGCGCAGGGGGTACTGAAGCTTTCTTT
CSVSRAGGTEAFF
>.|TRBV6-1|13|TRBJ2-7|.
TGTGCCAGCAGTGAAGTCGTAACCTACGAGCAGTACTTC
CASSEVVTYEQYF
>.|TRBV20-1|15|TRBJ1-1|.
TGCAGTGCTAGGGCCAGGGGCGCTTCCAACACTGAAGCTTTCTTT
CSARARGASNTEAFF
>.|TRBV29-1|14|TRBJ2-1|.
TGCAGCGTTACGGACATGGTCTCCTACAATGAGCAGTTCTTC
CSVTDMVSYNEQFF
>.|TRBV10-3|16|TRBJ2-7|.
TGTGCCATCAGTGAGTTAGGGCGGTCCACCTACAATGAGCAGTACTTC
CAISELGRSTYNEQYF
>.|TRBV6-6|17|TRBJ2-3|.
TGTGCCAGCAGTTACTCGAATATGGGGGGATTCACAGATACGCAGTATTTT
CASSYSNMGGFTDTQYF
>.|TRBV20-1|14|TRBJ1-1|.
TGCAGTGCTAGAGATTTTTCCCCGAACACTGAAGCTTTCTTT
CSARDFSPNTEAFF
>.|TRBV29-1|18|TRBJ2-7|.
TGCAGCGCCGAGCCTGGGAGGGGGGCCGCGAGCTCCTACAATGAGCAGTACTTC
CSAEPGRGAASSYNEQYF
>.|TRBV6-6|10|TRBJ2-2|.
TGTGCCAGCAGGGCCGGGGAGCTGTTTTTT
CASRAGELFF
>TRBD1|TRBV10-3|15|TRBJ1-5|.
TGTGCCACCGGACAGGGGGATTACGGCAATCAGCCCCAGCATTTT
CATGQGDYGNQPQHF
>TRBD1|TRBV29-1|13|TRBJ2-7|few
TGCAGCGTTGAAGGGGCAGGGGGCGCCGAGCAGTACTTC
CSVEGAGGAEQYF
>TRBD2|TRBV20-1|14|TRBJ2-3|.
TGCAGTGCCCTAGGGACTAGCGGCACAGATACGCAGTATTTT
CSALGTSGTDTQYF
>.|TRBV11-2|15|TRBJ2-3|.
TGTGCCAGCAGCTTATCCGGGGCCCTGCGAGGGGGGCAGTATTTT
CASSLSGALRGGQYF
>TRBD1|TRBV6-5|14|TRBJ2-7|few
TGTGCCAGCAGCCGGGACAGGGTCCTCTACGAGCAGTACTTC
CASSRDRVLYEQYF
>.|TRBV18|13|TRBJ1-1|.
TGTGCCAGCTCACCGACAGTGGACACTGAAGCTTTCTTT
CASSPTVDTEAFF
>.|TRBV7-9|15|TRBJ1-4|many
TGTGCCAGCAGCCCTCAGCCAGGACCCAATGAAAAACTGTTTTTT
CASSPQPGPNEKLFF
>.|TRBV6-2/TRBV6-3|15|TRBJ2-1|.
TGTGCCAGCAGAAACAACCAGGGTTACTCACATGAGCAGTTCTTC
CASRNNQGYSHEQFF
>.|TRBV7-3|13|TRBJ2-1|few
TGTGCCAGCAGCTCAGCCTTCGGGTATGAGCAGTTCTTC
CASSSAFGYEQFF
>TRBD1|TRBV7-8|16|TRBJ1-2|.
TGTGCCAGCAGCTTAGTTCTCAGACAGGGGGCAAAAGGCTACACCTTC
CASSLVLRQGAKGYTF
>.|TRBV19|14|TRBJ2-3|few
TGTGCCAGTAACTTTGCGTTTAAGGCAGATACGCAGTATTTT
CASNFAFKADTQYF
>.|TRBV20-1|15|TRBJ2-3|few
TGCAGTGCTATTGAGGGGTCGGCGGGCACAGATACGCAGTATTTT
CSAIEGSAGTDTQYF
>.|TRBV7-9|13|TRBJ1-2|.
TGTGCCACCCAGGACCCTCCTAACTATGGCTACACCTTC
CATQDPPNYGYTF
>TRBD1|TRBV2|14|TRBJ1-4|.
TGTGCCAGCAGTTTGGACAGGTGGAACGAAAAACTGTTTTTT
CASSLDRWNEKLFF
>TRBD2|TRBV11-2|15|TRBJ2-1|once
TGTGCCAGCAGCTCCTGGGGACTAGCCTACAATGAGCAGTTCTTC
CASSSWGLAYNEQFF
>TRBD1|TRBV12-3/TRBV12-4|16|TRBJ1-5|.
TGTGCCAGCAGCGCTGGGACAGCGAGGAGCAATCAGCCCCAGCATTTT
CASSAGTARSNQPQHF